These 30 T cell receptor beta chains were all obtained from the same sample, sequenced in a study of T cells after yellow fever vaccination. TCRdb passed the 5' RACE reads through MiXCR, listing each CDR3 protein once. This sample carries roughly 350,000 distinct CDR3 sequences, approximately 4% of them seen once, and the ten largest clones take under 30%. The starting material was PBMCs, obtained 5 days after the yellow fever booster vaccination. Receptor source: a man in his late teens or twenties who received the YFV17D yellow fever vaccine.

This clonotype was found a few times. The chain couples TRBV20-1 to TRBJ1-5, with no clear D. This CDR3 comprises 12 residues. Trimming stripped 3 bases from V and 3 bases from J, with 6 bases between. Germline V gene sequence: CDR1 DFQATT, CDR2 SNEGSKA (reference sequence). The CDR3 loop reads CSARETNQPQHF. The CDR3 bases are TGCAGTGCTAGGGAAACCAATCAGCCCCAGCATTTT.

This clonotype occurred a few times. The chain couples TRBV7-3 to TRBJ2-5; D gene unclear. The CDR3 extends over 15 amino acids. Trimming stripped 1 base from V and 2 bases from J, with 11 bases between. Germline V lookup: CDR1 SGHTA, CDR2 FQGTGA. This CDR3 is CASSLIGAEQETQYF. CDR3 nucleotides: TGTGCCAGCAGCTTAATAGGCGCGGAGCAAGAGACCCAGTACTTC.

The chain uses TRBV7-6 and TRBJ2-3, with 10 positions matching TRBD1. Germline lookup yields CDR1 SGHVS and CDR2 FNYEAQ. The CDR3 is made up of 15 amino acids. Trimming removed 1 base from V and 6 bases from J; junction bases left unmatched: 4. The CDR3 region is CASSLEGDRGDTQYF. For the CDR3, the DNA is TGTGCCAGCAGCTTAGAAGGGGACAGGGGTGATACGCAGTATTTT.

The J gene is TRBJ2-3, the V gene TRBV30, with D unclear. CDR3 length equals 11 residues. Germline-derived CDR1 and CDR2 are GTSNPN and SVGIG (reference sequence). V was clipped by 3 bases and J by 4 bases, with 5 bases between them. In DNA, the CDR3 is TGTGCCTGGAGCATGGCAGATACGCAGTATTTT. It is translated as CAWSMADTQYF.

This clonotype was counted many times. The chain employs TRBV27 and TRBJ1-6, with TRBD1 matching over 7 bases. The germline V gene has CDR1 MNHEY and CDR2 SMNVEV (reference sequence). The CDR3 is made up of 15 amino acids. The junction had 12 bases not matched to a gene; V was cut back by 5 bases and J by 11 bases. The CDR3 loop is CASSAQGGAGTPLHF. CDR3 nucleotides: TGTGCCAGCAGTGCCCAGGGGGGCGCTGGGACACCCCTCCACTTT.

This clonotype was seen a handful of times. V usage is TRBV9 and J usage is TRBJ2-3; D ambiguous. V was cut by 0 bases and J by 2 bases, with 4 bases left in between. The length of the CDR3 is 13 residues. Germline V gives CDR1 SGDLS, CDR2 YYNGEE. CDR3 residues: CASSVEVTDTQYF. The CDR3 DNA follows: TGTGCCAGCAGCGTAGAAGTCACAGATACGCAGTATTTT.

This clonotype was seen only a few times. The chain joins TRBV5-5 to TRBJ2-3; D is perhaps TRBD1 (6 bases). Between the trimmed V and J ends, which lost 2 bases and 0 bases, there was a span of 16 bases. In germline, CDR1 is SGHKS, CDR2 YYEKEE (reference sequence). This CDR3 has 17 residues. DNA for the CDR3: TGTGCCAGCAGCTTCGCGACAGGAATATATAGCACAGATACGCAGTATTTT. This gives the protein CASSFATGIYSTDTQYF.

The V call is TRBV2, the J call TRBJ2-7; 10 bases line up with TRBD2. CDR1 is SNHLY and CDR2 is FYNNEI in the germline V gene. The CDR3 contains 16 residues. The V and J ends lost 4 bases and 3 bases, in that order; junction bases with no gene match: 9. The chain's CDR3 is CASSVSGGPALYEQYF. The CDR3 DNA is TGTGCCAGCAGTGTTAGCGGGGGGCCCGCTCTCTACGAGCAGTACTTC.

This clonotype occurred a few times. The chain couples TRBV24-1 to TRBJ1-1; TRBD1 aligns across 8 bases. The CDR3 consists of 16 residues. CDR1 and CDR2 (germline): KGHDR, SFDVKD. The trim removed 9 bases at V and 0 bases at J, leaving 11 bases unmatched. This CDR3 reads CATLVGQGPMNTEAFF. The CDR3 DNA is TGTGCCACCCTGGTCGGACAGGGTCCCATGAACACTGAAGCTTTCTTT.

The sample holds a few counts of this clonotype. The J gene is TRBJ2-3, the V gene TRBV5-1; D not resolved. The germline CDR1 and CDR2 sequences are SGHRS and YFSETQ. The CDR3 totals 14 residues. The V end was cut by 1 base, the J end by 3 bases, with 9 bases between. DNA of the CDR3: TGCGCCAGCAGCTTGACGGAAGGAACAGATACGCAGTATTTT. Its translation is CASSLTEGTDTQYF.

This clonotype was recorded at least ten times. The rearrangement uses TRBV6-2 or TRBV6-3 and TRBJ2-2; TRBD1 might be the D (6 bases). Trimming took 2 bases from V and 6 from J, leaving 19 bases between them. The CDR3 is made up of 17 amino acids. Germline CDR1 reads MNHEY; CDR2 reads SVGEGT. The CDR3 loop reads CASSYVQGKGESGELFF. The CDR3 region has the DNA TGTGCCAGCAGTTACGTGCAGGGGAAGGGAGAATCCGGGGAGCTGTTTTTT.

This clonotype has more than one count but fewer than ten. The chain uses TRBV12-3 or TRBV12-4 and TRBJ1-5; a possible D gene is TRBD1 (5 bases). The V gene lost 8 bases and the J gene lost 4 bases, with 12 bases spanning the gap. This CDR3 comprises 13 residues. In nucleotides, the CDR3 is TGTGCCAGCGACGACAGTGAAAATCAGCCCCAGCATTTT. Translation gives CASDDSENQPQHF.

This clonotype turned up a few times. This chain joins TRBV28 and TRBJ2-7; possible D gene TRBD1, 7 bases. The CDR3 runs 14 residues. Germline V gene data show CDR1 as MDHEN and CDR2 as SYDVKM. Trimming removed 10 bases from V and 6 bases from J, with 22 bases in between. CDR3 sequence (DNA): TGTGCCATATCGGAGGGGGCCCGAGGAACCGAGCAGTACGTC. It specifies CAISEGARGTEQYV.

This clonotype was counted many times. The chain couples TRBV12-3 or TRBV12-4 to TRBJ2-7; the D gene is possibly TRBD1 (6 bases). The CDR3 loop spans 12 amino acids. Between the trimmed V and J ends, which lost 4 bases and 4 bases, there was a span of 8 bases. CDR3 in DNA: TGTGCCAGCAGTTCTCAGGGGTACGAGCAGTACGTC. It specifies CASSSQGYEQYV.

The chain combines TRBV29-1 with TRBJ2-1, with 7 positions matching TRBD1. CDR1 and CDR2 from the germline V gene are SQVTM and ANQGSEA. CDR3 length equals 16 residues. V lost 0 bases to trimming and J lost 3 bases; unmatched junction nucleotides: 8. This CDR3 reads CSVEDAWTGYYNEQFF. CDR3 nucleotide sequence: TGCAGCGTTGAAGATGCCTGGACAGGCTACTACAATGAGCAGTTCTTC.

This clonotype was seen only a few times. The V gene is TRBV6-5, the J gene TRBJ2-7, with TRBD2 matching over 12 bases. Trimming cost V 2 bases and J 1 base; bases outside gene matches: 3. Germline CDR1 is MNHEY and CDR2 is SVGAGI. The CDR3 is 16 residues long. CDR3 sequence reads: CASSYTLAGGSYEQYF. The CDR3 coding sequence is TGTGCCAGCAGTTACACACTAGCGGGGGGATCCTACGAGCAGTACTTC.

This clonotype has at least ten counts. The V and J genes are TRBV5-5 and TRBJ2-7, with TRBD2 matching over 9 bases. J lost 11 bases, V lost 2 bases, and 14 bases had no gene match. The CDR3 sequence is 15 residues long. CDR1 is SGHKS and CDR2 is YYEKEE in the germline V gene (reference sequence). CDR3 region: CASSFQALAGLGEYV. For the CDR3, the DNA is TGTGCCAGCAGCTTTCAAGCACTAGCGGGCCTCGGGGAGTACGTC.

This clonotype appeared many times. The rearrangement links TRBV28 to TRBJ2-1, with 16 bases matching TRBD2. Germline CDR1 is MDHEN and CDR2 is SYDVKM. J gave up 4 bases and V 5 bases, and 5 bases lay outside the gene matches. The CDR3 covers 17 residues. The CDR3 region is CASSPGLAGGLYNEQFF. For the CDR3, the DNA is TGTGCCAGCAGTCCGGGACTAGCGGGGGGGCTATACAATGAGCAGTTCTTC.

The rearrangement joins TRBV6-6 to TRBJ1-2; possible D gene TRBD1, 5 bases. The CDR3 runs to 12 residues. In germline, CDR1 is MNHNY, CDR2 SVGAGI (reference sequence). V gave up 8 bases and J gave up 5 bases, with 12 bases separating them. CDR3 bases: TGTGCCAGCGGCGCAGGGACGTATGGCTACACCTTC. This codes for CASGAGTYGYTF.

In this sample, this clonotype turned up many times. The chain employs TRBV7-9 and TRBJ2-4, with 8 bases fitting TRBD2. The CDR3 totals 14 residues. Trimming at V came to 5 bases and at J to 6 bases, leaving 6 bases not matched to a gene. Looked up from germline, CDR1 is SEHNR and CDR2 is FQNEAQ (reference sequence). CDR3 nucleotide sequence: TGTGCCAGCAGCCCCCGCGGGGGGCTAAACATTCAGTACTTC. Translating gives CASSPRGGLNIQYF.

This clonotype showed up just a few times. The chain has TRBV20-1 and TRBJ1-1; D possibly corresponds to TRBD1 (5 bases). Germline V gene sequence: CDR1 DFQATT, CDR2 SNEGSKA (reference sequence). The V end lost 6 bases, the J end lost 4 bases, and 18 bases lay between the germline ends. There are 14 residues in the CDR3. CDR3 DNA sequence: TGCAGTGCAAATACTCAGGGTTGGGGCACTGAAGCTTTCTTT. Protein: CSANTQGWGTEAFF.

This clonotype was seen a few times. The CDR3 loop is CATSSRGKNEKLFF. CDR3 nucleotides: TGTGCCACCAGCAGCAGGGGGAAAAATGAAAAACTGTTTTTT. The chain is built from TRBV15 and TRBJ1-4; TRBD1 matches at 7 bases. J gave up 5 bases and V 3 bases, and 3 bases lay outside the gene matches. Per germline, CDR1 LNHNV and CDR2 YYDKDF (reference sequence). The CDR3 covers 14 residues. Using reference TRBV15 and TRBJ1-4 for the parts outside the CDR3, the full variable domain is DAMVIQNPRYQVTQFGKPVTLSCSQTLNHNVMYWYQQKSSQAPKLLFHYYDKDFNNEADTPDNFQSRRPNTSFCFLDIRSPGLGDTAMYLCATSSRGKNEKLFFGSGTQLSVL.

In its sample, this clonotype was seen a few times. The V gene is TRBV7-3, the J gene TRBJ2-5; D unresolved. This CDR3 is 13 amino acids long. Germline lookup yields CDR1 SGHTA and CDR2 FQGTGA. With 5 bases removed from V and 5 bases from J, the gap between germline ends came to 12 bases. The CDR3 bases are TGTGCCAGCAGCGGAACAGTTGACGAGACCCAGTACTTC. The encoded protein is CASSGTVDETQYF.

At least ten counts were recorded for this clonotype. V usage is TRBV2 and J usage is TRBJ2-7; D tentatively reads TRBD1 or TRBD2 (5 bases each). The V end lost 2 bases, the J end lost 7 bases, and 9 bases lay between the germline ends. CDR3 size: 12 residues. CDR1 is SNHLY and CDR2 is FYNNEI in the germline V gene. The CDR3 DNA sequence: TGTGCCAGCAGTGAAAGGGACCTGGAGCAGTACGTC. It encodes CASSERDLEQYV.

The sample holds a few counts of this clonotype. This sequence joins TRBV11-2 and TRBJ2-2, with no clear D. This CDR3 has 13 amino acids. Deletions cut 3 bases from V and 5 bases from J, with 7 bases between. The germline CDR1 and CDR2 sequences are SGHAT and FQNNGV. The CDR3 sequence: CASSFLETGELFF. In DNA, the CDR3 is TGTGCCAGCAGCTTCCTAGAAACCGGGGAGCTGTTTTTT.

This clonotype appeared a few times. V is TRBV15 and J is TRBJ2-7; D is unresolved. The germline gives CDR1 LNHNV, CDR2 YYDKDF (reference sequence). The CDR3 sequence is 15 residues long. Trimming removed 0 bases at V and 0 bases at J, with 9 bases between. CDR3 sequence reads: CATSRDRASSYEQYF. The DNA of the CDR3 is TGTGCCACCAGCAGAGACCGGGCGAGCTCCTACGAGCAGTACTTC.

The chain couples TRBV24-1 to TRBJ2-2; the D is unclear. Germline V gives CDR1 KGHDR, CDR2 SFDVKD. This CDR3 comprises 15 residues. V lost 3 bases and J 3 bases, leaving 10 bases between the germline ends. The CDR3 here is CATSDVQVDTGELFF. The DNA of the CDR3 is TGTGCCACCAGTGATGTCCAGGTTGACACCGGGGAGCTGTTTTTT.

This clonotype appeared a few times. The V call is TRBV6-5, the J call TRBJ1-2; a possible D gene is TRBD1 (6 bases). Trimming took 6 bases from V and 6 from J, leaving 20 bases between them. This CDR3 has 15 amino acids. Per the germline V gene, CDR1 is MNHEY and CDR2 is SVGAGI. CDR3 in DNA: TGTGCCAGCAGCAGACCCTCTACAGGGAGTGATGGCTACACCTTC. This encodes CASSRPSTGSDGYTF.

The chain combines TRBV20-1 with TRBJ1-1; unclear D gene. Germline CDR1 and CDR2: DFQATT and SNEGSKA (reference sequence). V was clipped by 6 bases and J by 1 base, with 9 bases between them. This CDR3 comprises 12 residues. DNA of the CDR3: TGCAGTGCCACCGGGGAGAACACTGAAGCTTTCTTT. Translating gives CSATGENTEAFF.

The V and J genes are TRBV20-1 and TRBJ2-1; D might be TRBD1 (6 bases). The ends were cut back, 5 bases at V and 12 bases at J, with 14 bases in the middle. This CDR3 region has 11 residues. Looked up from germline, CDR1 is DFQATT and CDR2 is SNEGSKA (reference sequence). The CDR3 coding sequence is TGCAGTGCTTCTACAGGGAGAGGGCAGTTCTTC. It translates to CSASTGRGQFF.